This T cell receptor (beta chain) originates from a study of cytomegalovirus exposure and HLA in healthy donors. The study, taken as a whole, reports: More clonal expansion characterized HLA-associated TCR beta chains than equally common others in a later analysis. When the data were analyzed later, several of the most significant clusters appeared to be linked to common viral pathogens.

Use of 60 Vbeta and 13 Jbeta primers characterized the PCR. TCRdb keeps only in-frame clones here, not all; method: immunoSEQ multiplex PCR. This sample yields over 120,000 clones, of which 75% to 85% are seen a single time; around 4.1% belongs to the top ten. On this clone itself: The antigen remains undetermined.

The CDR3 is 11 residues long. Unmatched junction bases numbered 1, after V lost 4 bases and J lost 10 bases. Germline CDR1 and CDR2: MNHEY and SVGAGI. The sequencing sample was made of PBMCs. The rearrangement links TRBV6-5 to TRBJ2-3, with 8 nucleotides matching TRBD1. This TCR derives from a man aged 35-49 years in good health and CMV-seronegative. Written as DNA, the CDR3 is TGTGCCAGCAGTTCGGGACAGGCGCAGTATTTT. This encodes CASSSGQAQYF.